These 5 T cell receptor beta chains share one sample of origin, sequenced in a study of glioma-infiltrating T cells. Amplification of TCR alpha and beta CDR3 regions from RNA used iRepertoire nested multiplex PCR. From the multiplex PCR reads, TCRdb called clonotypes with MiXCR, one entry per CDR3 protein. The table shows 84,000 or so distinct CDR3 sequences, with 20% to 25% occurring only once. Specimen: glioma tissue, nonneoplastic brain tissue, or PBMCs (not recorded which). The receptor set was obtained from a human donor with low-grade glioma or glioblastoma, undergoing nonglioma brain surgery, or in good health (not recorded which).

This clonotype was counted at least ten times. The chain joins TRBV6-6 to TRBJ2-3; D perhaps matches TRBD1 (5 bases). The CDR3 is 16 residues long. The germline V and J ends were trimmed by 2 bases and 4 bases, with 16 bases remaining between them. CDR1 is MNHNY and CDR2 is SVGAGI in the germline V gene (reference sequence). CDR3 coding DNA: TGTGCCAGCAGTTACCGGGTAGGGGCAGGAGCAGATACGCAGTATTTT. It encodes CASSYRVGAGADTQYF.

This clonotype was seen repeatedly, ten times or more. The chain uses TRBV20-1 and TRBJ2-7; 14 bases fit TRBD2. Germline trimming cut 6 bases from V and 6 bases from J; bases unmatched to any gene: 7. Germline V gene lookup returns CDR1 DFQATT and CDR2 SNEGSKA (reference sequence). CDR3 size: 14 residues. The CDR3 DNA reads as TGCAGTGCCTGGGGACTAGCGGGAGTCGGCGAGCAGTACTTC. This encodes CSAWGLAGVGEQYF.

This clonotype was seen ten or more times. The chain combines TRBV3-1 with TRBJ1-6; D uncertain. Looked up from germline, CDR1 is LGHDT and CDR2 is YNNKEL (reference sequence). The CDR3 covers 13 residues. Trimming pared 1 base from V and 10 bases from J, leaving 8 bases between. CDR3 sequence reads: CASSQASHSPLHF. The CDR3, as DNA: TGTGCCAGCAGCCAAGCCTCGCACTCACCCCTCCACTTT.

The CDR3, as DNA: TGTGCCAGCAGAAGGGGGGGCTCCCCAGATACGCAGTATTTT. It specifies CASRRGGSPDTQYF. The chain uses TRBV12-3 or TRBV12-4 and TRBJ2-3, with D possibly being TRBD2 (7 bases). The CDR3 is 14 residues long. V was pared by 6 bases and J by 4 bases, with 14 bases between.

The chain employs TRBV13 and TRBJ1-2, with unresolved D. The CDR3 contains 15 residues. In germline, CDR1 is PRHDT, CDR2 FYEKMQ (reference sequence). V lost 2 bases and J lost 3, with 13 bases in between. CDR3 region: CASSLYSRRDYGYTF. The CDR3 nucleotides are TGTGCCAGCAGCTTATATAGCAGGAGGGACTATGGCTACACCTTC.